This T cell receptor beta chain was sequenced for a study of T cell repertoires in cytomegalovirus infection. Study at large: A matching HLA type, together with CMV infection, was signaled by public TCR beta signatures. Study results and limitations: Of the TCR beta families, the public ones yielded a cumulative frequency that identified carriers of CMV plus the relevant HLA. The ex vivo response was dominated by HLA-C-restricted CMV-specific TCR beta clonotypes.

TCRdb called the reads again in MiXCR, with one record for every CDR3 protein. The data contain 65,000 to 90,000 distinct CDR3 sequences, more than 3% of them singletons. This CDR3 contains 14 residues. From germline, CDR1 is SGHTA and CDR2 FQGTGA. The V gene end was trimmed by 5 bases and the J gene end by 6 bases; junction bases not matched to a gene: 7. This clonotype has a count of ten or more. Its antigen is not identified. This clonotype was sampled from a human donor in good health (CMV status not recorded). Some clones in this sample may be carry-over from other donors' samples. The sample taken for sequencing was PBMCs. The chain links TRBV7-3 to TRBJ2-3; 8 bases match TRBD2. CDR3 region: CASSQSAGADTQYF. CDR3 DNA sequence: TGTGCCAGCAGCCAGTCAGCGGGAGCTGATACGCAGTATTTT.